The 15 T cell receptor beta chains below all came from one sample that was sequenced in a study of blood T cells in healthy people across ages. Through a sample-barcoded 5' primer and a J-beta primer mix, a second PCR was run for roughly 6 to 11 cycles. TCRdb used MiXCR to reprocess the 5' RACE reads, holding one entry per CDR3 protein. The sample shows more than 1.4 million distinct CDR3 sequences, approximately 40% of them seen only once. The sequenced sample was blood. The receptors originated from a woman aged 18-29 years in good health.

V gene TRBV6-6 combines with J gene TRBJ2-7; a weak D match, TRBD2 (7 bases). Germline values: CDR1 MNHNY, CDR2 SVGAGI (reference sequence). Trimming left V 6 bases short and J 12 bases short, with 33 bases between. This CDR3 comprises 17 residues. The DNA for the CDR3 is TGTGCCAGCAGAGGGTGGGGGGGCCCTATAACAAGAGACCATCTGTACTTC. Translation gives CASRGWGGPITRDHLYF.

This chain joins TRBV2 and TRBJ2-2; TRBD2 might be the D (6 bases). V lost 7 bases, J lost 0 bases, and 15 bases lay in between. The length of the CDR3 is 16 residues. Germline V gene sequence: CDR1 SNHLY, CDR2 FYNNEI. CDR3 in DNA: TGTGCCAGCAACCCAATGGGACTGACGAACACCGGGGAGCTGTTTTTT. Encoded protein: CASNPMGLTNTGELFF. The whole variable domain, remainder taken from reference TRBV2 and TRBJ2-2, is EPEVTQTPSHQVTQMGQEVILRCVPISNHLYFYWYRQILGQKVEFLVSFYNNEISEKSEIFDDQFSVERPDGSNFTLKIRSTKLEDSAMYFCASNPMGLTNTGELFFGEGSRLTVL.

V usage is TRBV20-1 and J usage is TRBJ1-2; TRBD1 agrees at 10 bases. This CDR3 spans 15 amino acids. From germline, CDR1 is DFQATT and CDR2 SNEGSKA (reference sequence). Germline trimming cut 0 bases from V and 3 bases from J; bases unmatched to any gene: 4. The CDR3 bases are TGCAGTGCTAGAGAGACAGGGGGCGGCTACTATGGCTACACCTTC. Translating it yields CSARETGGGYYGYTF.

This clonotype was seen repeatedly, ten times or more. The genes are TRBV5-1 and TRBJ2-3; 9 bases line up with TRBD2. V lost 5 bases, J lost 1 base, and 2 bases stayed unmatched. The CDR3 spans 14 residues. Germline lookup yields CDR1 SGHRS and CDR2 YFSETQ. This CDR3 reads CASRAGGGTDTQYF. The DNA of the CDR3 is TGCGCCAGCAGAGCGGGAGGAGGCACAGATACGCAGTATTTT.

The chain recombines TRBV18 with TRBJ2-3; D is undetermined. V lost 6 bases and J 0 bases, leaving 13 bases between the germline ends. The germline gives CDR1 KGHSH, CDR2 LQKENI. There are 15 residues in the CDR3. CDR3: CASSPTPTSTDTQYF. The CDR3 nucleotides read TGTGCCAGCTCGCCCACCCCCACTAGCACAGATACGCAGTATTTT.

This clonotype has just one count. The rearrangement joins TRBV4-1 to TRBJ2-1; TRBD1 aligns across 8 bases. Unmatched junction bases numbered 9, after V lost 0 bases and J lost 8 bases. The length of the CDR3 is 16 residues. In germline, CDR1 is MGHRA, CDR2 YSYEKL. The CDR3 loop reads CASSQDGDRSYDEQFF. The CDR3 nucleotides read TGCGCCAGCAGCCAAGATGGGGACAGGTCTTACGATGAGCAGTTCTTC.

The gene calls are TRBV20-1 and TRBJ2-7, with no clear D. Trimming removed 0 bases at V and 3 bases at J, with 15 bases between. There are 15 residues in the CDR3. Germline CDR1 reads DFQATT; CDR2 reads SNEGSKA (reference sequence). The CDR3 DNA reads TGCAGTGCTAGAGATTGGACGGAATCTGGCTACGAGCAGTACTTC. Translated, it gives CSARDWTESGYEQYF.

This clonotype was found a few times. The chain has TRBV28 and TRBJ2-2, with 9 bases fitting TRBD1. V was clipped by 7 bases and J by 7 bases; unmatched bases: 13. Germline V gene sequence: CDR1 MDHEN, CDR2 SYDVKM. This CDR3 has 16 residues. CDR3 in DNA: TGTGCCAGCAAAACCACCGGGACAGGGAGAGGCGGGGAGCTGTTTTTT. Encoded protein: CASKTTGTGRGGELFF. The full variable domain, completed using reference TRBV28 and TRBJ2-2, is DVKVTQSSRYLVKRTGEKVFLECVQDMDHENMFWYRQDPGLGLRLIYFSYDVKMKEKGDIPEGYSVSREKKERFSLILESASTNQTSMYLCASKTTGTGRGGELFFGEGSRLTVL.

This chain links TRBV18 with TRBJ1-5, with unresolved D. Germline lookup yields CDR1 KGHSH and CDR2 LQKENI. This CDR3 contains 17 residues. Between the trimmed V and J ends, which lost 2 bases and 2 bases, there was a span of 16 bases. Here the CDR3 reads CASSPKSGSLGNQPQHF. The CDR3 nucleotides read TGTGCCAGCTCACCAAAGTCCGGGAGTTTAGGCAATCAGCCCCAGCATTTT.

V is TRBV20-1 and J is TRBJ2-7; D not resolved. This CDR3 has 14 amino acids. V gave up 6 bases and J gave up 3 bases, with 18 bases separating them. CDR1 and CDR2 (germline): DFQATT, SNEGSKA (reference sequence). CDR3 DNA: TGCAGTGCCCACCCGGTGGGCACCCTCTACGAGCAGTACTTC. As protein: CSAHPVGTLYEQYF.

The chain recombines TRBV4-1 with TRBJ2-2; TRBD2 is a possible D gene (5 bases). The CDR3 loop spans 13 amino acids. V dropped 8 bases and J dropped 4 bases, with 11 bases sitting between them. Germline loops: CDR1 MGHRA, CDR2 YSYEKL. The CDR3 bases are TGCGCCAGCGGAGGCTGGGCCACCGGGGAGCTGTTTTTT. This sequence encodes CASGGWATGELFF.

The chain employs TRBV28 and TRBJ2-7; TRBD1 is a possible D gene (6 bases). Germline V CDR1 and CDR2: MDHEN, SYDVKM. The CDR3 contains 14 residues. Trimming stripped 5 bases from V and 3 bases from J, with 14 bases between. This CDR3 is CASSLDEGVYEQYF. CDR3 nucleotide sequence: TGTGCCAGCAGTCTCGATGAGGGGGTCTACGAGCAGTACTTC.

This clonotype has a handful of counts. V gene TRBV6-5 combines with J gene TRBJ1-2, with D maybe TRBD1 (6 bases). Germline assignment: CDR1 MNHEY and CDR2 SVGAGI. The CDR3 totals 14 residues. V lost 2 bases and J 4 bases, leaving 11 bases between the germline ends. CDR3 coding DNA: TGTGCCAGCAGTTACAGGCAGGGGAGCTATGGCTACACCTTC. This translates into CASSYRQGSYGYTF.

V is TRBV20-1 and J is TRBJ2-1; a weak D match, TRBD1 (5 bases). Trimming removed 6 bases from V and 5 bases from J, with 14 bases in between. The CDR3 is made up of 13 amino acids. Germline CDR1 DFQATT, CDR2 SNEGSKA (reference sequence). CDR3 coding DNA: TGCAGTGCCCATCCGACAGACAACAATGAGCAGTTCTTC. The encoded protein is CSAHPTDNNEQFF.

The table lists this clonotype with a few counts. The rearrangement uses TRBV27 and TRBJ2-3, with D possibly being TRBD2 (5 bases). In germline, CDR1 is MNHEY, CDR2 SMNVEV (reference sequence). The CDR3 covers 16 residues. V lost 1 base and J 3 bases, leaving 14 bases between the germline ends. CDR3 in amino acids: CASSLWGDDPTDTQYF. The CDR3 nucleotides read TGTGCCAGCAGTTTATGGGGAGATGATCCGACAGATACGCAGTATTTT.